This paragraph reports one T cell receptor beta chain. Its antigen is undetermined. TCRdb passed the 5' RACE reads through MiXCR, listing each CDR3 protein once. Of approximately 98,000 distinct CDR3 sequences in the sample, 15% to 20% were seen once. The germline CDR1 and CDR2 sequences are DFQATT and SNEGSKA (reference sequence). The CDR3 runs 12 residues. Trimming took 4 bases from V and 0 from J, leaving 7 bases between them. The sample is drawn from a study of T-cell memory formation after mild COVID-19. Across the whole study: For the most part, TCR clusters were specific to one donor. Study findings and constraints: CD4/CD8 balance characterized clones contracting day 15 to 85, and CD4+ skew characterized later expanders.

The genes are TRBV20-1 and TRBJ2-7; D unclear. The sequence was obtained from a young man who had mild COVID-19 (a few samples of this study predate the infection). Cell type and time point are not known. Sequenced: PBMCs or a T cell subset sorted from them (not recorded which). The chain's CDR3 is CSATDASYEQYF. For the CDR3, the DNA is TGCAGTGCTACTGACGCCTCCTACGAGCAGTACTTC.